This is a list of T cell receptor beta chains from one sample in a study of T cells in Graves' hyperthyroidism and ophthalmopathy. TCRdb analysed the multiplex PCR reads with MiXCR anew, one entry per CDR3 protein. Found here are hundreds of thousands of distinct CDR3 sequences, about 15% of them singletons; the top ten hold roughly an eighth. Sequenced sample: blood. Receptor source: a woman aged 45-60 years with Graves' ophthalmopathy. Each CDR3 is given with its conserved first and last residue. A D gene is named only where the DNA matches it firmly. A clone size is listed for some rows: how often the clone was seen (once, few, many), or a class if it is expanded.

d_gene,v_gene,abundance,j_gene,CDR3aa,CDR3nt
.,TRBV5-1,many,TRBJ2-3,CASSLESFGTDTQYF,TGCGCCAGCAGCTTGGAAAGCTTCGGGACAGATACGCAGTATTTT
TRBD2,TRBV2,many,TRBJ2-3,CASSDVLAGEEADTQYF,TGTGCCAGCAGTGATGTACTAGCGGGAGAAGAGGCAGATACGCAGTATTTT
TRBD1,TRBV20-1,many,TRBJ1-2,CSARTATGKYGYTF,TGCAGTGCTAGGACAGCGACAGGGAAATATGGCTACACCTTC
TRBD2,TRBV11-3,.,TRBJ2-1,CASSPRLAGGHLGFEQFF,TGTGCCAGCAGCCCCCGACTAGCGGGAGGGCATCTCGGGTTTGAGCAGTTCTTC
.,TRBV29-1,few,TRBJ1-3,CSIRQLGNTIYF,TGCAGCATCAGACAACTCGGAAACACCATATATTTT
TRBD2,TRBV28,many,TRBJ2-3,CASSYGLAGHTDTQYF,TGTGCCAGCAGTTACGGACTAGCAGGGCACACAGATACGCAGTATTTT
TRBD1,TRBV28,many,TRBJ1-2,CASGYPPGQGWSPGGYTF,TGTGCCAGCGGATACCCTCCGGGACAGGGTTGGTCCCCCGGAGGCTACACCTTC
TRBD1,TRBV20-1,many,TRBJ1-5,CSAKRTGGAQPQHF,TGCAGTGCTAAGAGGACAGGGGGAGCTCAGCCCCAGCATTTT
TRBD2,TRBV6-2/TRBV6-3,many,TRBJ2-7,CASRGSGTSGEQYF,TGTGCCAGCAGGGGTTCCGGGACTAGCGGCGAGCAGTACTTC
TRBD2,TRBV19,.,TRBJ2-7,CASSTLAGGPYEQYF,TGTGCCAGTAGTACCCTAGCGGGAGGTCCCTACGAGCAGTACTTC
TRBD1,TRBV5-1,many,TRBJ1-1,CASSGRTGGNTEAFF,TGCGCCAGCAGCGGACGGACAGGGGGGAATACTGAAGCTTTCTTT
.,TRBV28,.,TRBJ1-4,CASSLAGALNEKLFF,TGTGCCAGCAGTTTAGCGGGAGCCCTTAATGAAAAACTGTTTTTT
.,TRBV15,.,TRBJ2-3,CATGPGVSDTQYF,TGTGCCACCGGGCCTGGTGTTTCAGATACGCAGTATTTT
TRBD2,TRBV5-1,.,TRBJ2-7,CASSPDLAGGPYEQYF,TGCGCCAGCAGCCCGGACCTAGCGGGAGGACCCTACGAGCAGTACTTC
.,TRBV3-2,.,TRBJ2-3,CASSQELTEGTSGTLTDTQYF,TGTGCCAGCAGCCAAGAACTGACGGAAGGGACTAGCGGGACCCTCACAGATACGCAGTATTTT
TRBD2,TRBV28,many,TRBJ2-7,CASSSGGTSGSYEQYF,TGCGCCAGCAGCTCGGGCGGGACTAGCGGCTCCTACGAGCAGTACTTC
TRBD1,TRBV28,many,TRBJ2-4,CASSPRTGNSIQYF,TGTGCCAGCAGTCCTCGGACAGGGAATAGCATTCAGTACTTC
.,TRBV5-6,few,TRBJ2-7,CASSSTGRGSYEQYF,TGTGCCAGCAGTTCCACGGGACGGGGCTCCTACGAGCAGTACTTC
.,TRBV6-1,.,TRBJ2-5,CASSEVGNSYF,TGTGCCAGCAGTGAAGTCGGGAACTCGTACTTC
TRBD1,TRBV2,few,TRBJ2-2,CASTLGQGAITGELFF,TGTGCCAGCACCTTGGGACAGGGGGCGATCACCGGGGAGCTGTTTTTT
.,TRBV15,.,TRBJ2-7,CATSRHRVKDEQYF,TGTGCCACCAGCAGACACAGGGTCAAGGACGAGCAGTACTTC
.,TRBV20-1,few,TRBJ2-2,CSASAQGNTGELFF,TGCAGTGCTAGTGCGCAGGGCAACACCGGGGAGCTGTTTTTT
TRBD2,TRBV6-1,few,TRBJ2-7,CASSPRLAGYEQYF,TGTGCCAGCAGTCCACGACTAGCGGGCTACGAGCAGTACTTC
.,TRBV7-2,few,TRBJ2-3,CASSLAGVGSDTQYF,TGTGCCAGCAGCTTAGCGGGAGTCGGCTCAGATACGCAGTATTTT
TRBD2,TRBV29-1,.,TRBJ2-7,CSVEGLGGGSYEQYF,TGCAGCGTTGAAGGGCTCGGGGGGGGCTCCTACGAGCAGTACTTC
TRBD2,TRBV3-1,.,TRBJ2-3,CASSQDPGLAGGYTDTQYF,TGTGCCAGCAGCCAGGACCCCGGACTAGCGGGCGGGTACACAGATACGCAGTATTTT
.,TRBV28,many,TRBJ1-2,CASRGTDLYGYTF,TGTGCCAGCAGAGGGACGGACCTCTATGGCTACACCTTC
TRBD1,TRBV12-3/TRBV12-4,many,TRBJ2-7,CASSPTGRRYEQYF,TGTGCCAGCAGTCCGACAGGGCGACGATACGAGCAGTACTTC
.,TRBV27,.,TRBJ2-4,CASSGVSAKNIQYF,TGTGCCAGCAGTGGGGTTTCAGCCAAAAACATTCAGTACTTC
TRBD1,TRBV12-3/TRBV12-4,many,TRBJ1-5,CASSPGTEYWSNQPQHF,TGTGCCAGCAGTCCCGGGACAGAATATTGGAGCAATCAGCCCCAGCATTTT
.,TRBV28,many,TRBJ1-4,CASSLNPLRARFATNEKLFF,TGTGCCAGCAGTCTAAACCCGCTACGGGCCCGGTTTGCAACTAATGAAAAACTGTTTTTT
.,TRBV27,many,TRBJ2-7,CASGQRASSYEQYF,TGTGCCAGCGGACAGCGGGCGAGCTCCTACGAGCAGTACTTC
.,TRBV7-9,many,TRBJ2-3,CASSSISGGWDTDTQYF,TGTGCCAGCAGCTCGATATCCGGCGGGTGGGACACAGATACGCAGTATTTT
.,TRBV6-5,many,TRBJ2-7,CASSFGPNYEQYF,TGTGCCAGCAGTTTTGGACCAAACTACGAGCAGTACTTC
TRBD1,TRBV7-3,many,TRBJ2-1,CASSADRGGHNEQFF,TGTGCCAGCAGCGCCGACAGGGGGGGTCACAATGAGCAGTTCTTC
.,TRBV6-2/TRBV6-3,many,TRBJ2-2,CASSYWRAPNTGELFF,TGTGCCAGCAGTTACTGGCGGGCCCCGAACACCGGGGAGCTGTTTTTT
.,TRBV12-3/TRBV12-4,many,TRBJ1-3,CASSTRQADTIYF,TGTGCCAGCAGTACCCGACAGGCAGACACCATATATTTT
TRBD2,TRBV29-1,many,TRBJ2-1,CSVEGWVLAGDLNEQFF,TGCAGCGTTGAGGGGTGGGTGTTAGCGGGGGACCTCAATGAGCAGTTCTTC
.,TRBV6-2/TRBV6-3,few,TRBJ2-7,CASSYSRSLVPYEQYF,TGTGCCAGCAGTTACTCCCGGAGTTTGGTCCCCTACGAGCAGTACTTC
.,TRBV5-1,many,TRBJ1-1,CASSLVASRVMNTEAFF,TGCGCCAGCAGCTTGGTGGCAAGCAGAGTCATGAACACTGAAGCTTTCTTT
TRBD1,TRBV12-3/TRBV12-4,.,TRBJ1-3,CANKDRDSGNTIYF,TGTGCCAACAAAGACAGGGACTCTGGAAACACCATATATTTT
.,TRBV6-6,many,TRBJ2-7,CASSYSTQVSSYEQYF,TGTGCCAGCAGTTACTCGACTCAAGTGAGCTCCTACGAGCAGTACTTC
.,TRBV29-1,few,TRBJ2-1,CSVGTANNEQFF,TGCAGCGTCGGCACGGCGAACAATGAGCAGTTCTTC
TRBD2,TRBV19,.,TRBJ2-5,CASSIFTGLATSLQETQYF,TGTGCCAGTAGTATATTTACGGGACTAGCGACCTCCCTCCAAGAGACCCAGTACTTC
.,TRBV5-1,many,TRBJ2-3,CASSSSAEDTQYF,TGCGCCAGCAGCTCGAGTGCAGAGGATACGCAGTATTTT
TRBD1,TRBV3-1,many,TRBJ2-5,CASGTGTVQETQYF,TGTGCCAGCGGTACCGGGACAGTTCAAGAGACCCAGTACTTC
TRBD1,TRBV7-2,many,TRBJ2-6,CASRSTGGNNVLTF,TGTGCCAGCAGAAGTACAGGGGGCAATAACGTCCTGACTTTC
.,TRBV7-2,many,TRBJ1-5,CASSGRGQPQHF,TGTGCCAGCAGCGGGCGGGGTCAGCCCCAGCATTTT
TRBD1,TRBV9,many,TRBJ1-2,CASSVSPQGQGNDGYTF,TGTGCCAGCAGCGTATCCCCCCAGGGACAGGGGAATGATGGCTACACCTTC
TRBD1,TRBV29-1,.,TRBJ2-7,CSVGTGFSYEQYF,TGCAGCGTAGGGACAGGGTTCTCCTACGAGCAGTACTTC
.,TRBV28,many,TRBJ1-5,CASSWNQPQHF,TGTGCCAGCAGTTGGAATCAGCCCCAGCATTTT
.,TRBV12-3/TRBV12-4,many,TRBJ1-2,CASSYVYGYTF,TGTGCCAGCAGTTACGTATATGGCTACACCTTC
.,TRBV27,few,TRBJ1-2,CASSSPSVGYTF,TGTGCCAGCAGTTCCCCCTCCGTGGGCTACACCTTC
.,TRBV11-2,many,TRBJ2-2,CASSSGPSGTGELFF,TGTGCCAGCAGCTCAGGCCCCTCGGGCACCGGGGAGCTGTTTTTT
TRBD1,TRBV18,many,TRBJ1-4,CASSPVGFGTDEKLFF,TGTGCCAGCTCACCAGTCGGATTCGGGACAGACGAAAAACTGTTTTTT